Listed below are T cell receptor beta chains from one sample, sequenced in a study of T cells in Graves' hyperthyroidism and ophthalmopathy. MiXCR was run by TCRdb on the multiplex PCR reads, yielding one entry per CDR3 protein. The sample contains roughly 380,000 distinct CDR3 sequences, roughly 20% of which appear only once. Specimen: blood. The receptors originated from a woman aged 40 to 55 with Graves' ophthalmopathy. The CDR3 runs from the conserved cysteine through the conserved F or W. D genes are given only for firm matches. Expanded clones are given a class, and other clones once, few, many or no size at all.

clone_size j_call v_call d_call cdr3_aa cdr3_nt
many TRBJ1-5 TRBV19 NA CASSLDRINQPQHF TGTGCCAGTAGTCTTGACCGGATCAATCAGCCCCAGCATTTT
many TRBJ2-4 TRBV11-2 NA CASSSLTAKNIQYF TGTGCCAGCAGCTCCCTCACAGCCAAAAACATTCAGTACTTC
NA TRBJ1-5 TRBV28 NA CASSARLTSNQPQHF TGTGCCAGCAGTGCCAGACTGACTAGCAATCAGCCCCAGCATTTT
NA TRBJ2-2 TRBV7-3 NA CASSSGFGGELFF TGTGCCAGCAGCTCCGGGTTTGGCGGGGAGCTGTTTTTT
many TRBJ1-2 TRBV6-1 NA CASRRDSGYTF TGTGCCAGCAGACGGGACTCTGGCTACACCTTC
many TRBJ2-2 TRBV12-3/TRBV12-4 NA CASSQGIGELFF TGTGCCAGCAGTCAGGGGATCGGGGAGCTGTTTTTT
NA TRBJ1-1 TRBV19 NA CASSIGAGTLEAFF TGTGCCAGTAGTATAGGGGCCGGGACCCTCGAAGCTTTCTTT
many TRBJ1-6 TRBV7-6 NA CASSLGWQANSPLHF TGTGCCAGCAGCTTAGGTTGGCAGGCTAATTCACCCCTCCACTTT
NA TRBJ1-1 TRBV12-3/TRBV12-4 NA CASSFMDGTEAFF TGTGCCAGCAGTTTTATGGATGGGACTGAAGCTTTCTTT
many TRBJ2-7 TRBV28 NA CASSLRAGRTYEQYF TGTGCCAGCAGTTTGCGAGCAGGGAGAACCTACGAGCAGTACTTC
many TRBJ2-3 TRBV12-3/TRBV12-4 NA CASSLTPTSTDTQYF TGTGCCAGCAGTTTAACCCCGACTAGCACAGATACGCAGTATTTT
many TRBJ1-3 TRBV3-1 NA CASSQDLGGLGNTIYF TGTGCCAGCAGCCAAGATTTGGGAGGGTTGGGAAACACCATATATTTT
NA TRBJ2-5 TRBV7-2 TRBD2 CASSLSSGGARETQYF TGTGCCAGCAGCTTATCTAGCGGGGGGGCCCGGGAGACCCAGTACTTC
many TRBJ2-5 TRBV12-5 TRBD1 CASGPSTGGWKTQYF TGTGCTAGTGGTCCTTCGACAGGGGGCTGGAAGACCCAGTACTTC
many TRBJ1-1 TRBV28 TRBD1 CASSVTGGLEAFF TGTGCCAGCAGCGTGACAGGGGGCCTTGAAGCTTTCTTT
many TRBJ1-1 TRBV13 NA CASSSRVNTEAFF TGTGCCAGCAGTAGTAGGGTTAACACTGAAGCTTTCTTT
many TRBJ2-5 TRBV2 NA CASWAGKETQYF TGTGCCAGCTGGGCAGGGAAAGAGACCCAGTACTTC
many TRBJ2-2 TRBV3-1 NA CASSPVARTTNTGELFF TGTGCCAGCAGCCCTGTGGCGCGGACTACGAACACCGGGGAGCTGTTTTTT
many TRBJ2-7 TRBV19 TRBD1 CASSIPGTGGEQYF TGTGCCAGTAGTATACCCGGGACAGGGGGCGAGCAGTACTTC
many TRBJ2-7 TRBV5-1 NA CASSAGTTTYEQYF TGCGCCAGCAGCGCCGGGACAACCACCTACGAGCAGTACTTC
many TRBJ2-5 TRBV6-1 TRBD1 CASRPYRDRYQETQYF TGTGCCAGCAGGCCCTACCGGGACAGGTACCAAGAGACCCAGTACTTC
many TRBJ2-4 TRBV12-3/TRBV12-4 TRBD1 CASSSPRTGVRNIQYF TGTGCCAGCAGTTCACCGCGGACAGGGGTGAGAAACATTCAGTACTTC
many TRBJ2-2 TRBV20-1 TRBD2 CSAPREANTGELFF TGCAGTGCCCCACGGGAGGCGAACACCGGGGAGCTGTTTTTT
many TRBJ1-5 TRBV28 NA CASSFPTGSLGQPQHF TGTGCCAGCAGTTTTCCTACAGGGAGTCTAGGTCAGCCCCAGCATTTT
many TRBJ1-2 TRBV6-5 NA CASSYQKPSHYGYTF TGTGCCAGCAGTTACCAGAAACCTTCCCACTATGGCTACACCTTC
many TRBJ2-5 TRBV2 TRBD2 CASRKVAGGQETQYF TGTGCCAGCAGGAAGGTAGCGGGGGGACAAGAGACCCAGTACTTC
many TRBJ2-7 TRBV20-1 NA CSASGNDIGTSLYEQYF TGCAGTGCTAGTGGTAATGATATTGGGACCTCTTTATACGAGCAGTACTTC
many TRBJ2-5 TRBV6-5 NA CASSYNRGETQYF TGTGCCAGCAGTTACAACAGAGGAGAGACCCAGTACTTC
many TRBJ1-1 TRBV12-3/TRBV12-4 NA CASSFGHAAFF TGTGCCAGCAGTTTCGGACACGCAGCTTTCTTT